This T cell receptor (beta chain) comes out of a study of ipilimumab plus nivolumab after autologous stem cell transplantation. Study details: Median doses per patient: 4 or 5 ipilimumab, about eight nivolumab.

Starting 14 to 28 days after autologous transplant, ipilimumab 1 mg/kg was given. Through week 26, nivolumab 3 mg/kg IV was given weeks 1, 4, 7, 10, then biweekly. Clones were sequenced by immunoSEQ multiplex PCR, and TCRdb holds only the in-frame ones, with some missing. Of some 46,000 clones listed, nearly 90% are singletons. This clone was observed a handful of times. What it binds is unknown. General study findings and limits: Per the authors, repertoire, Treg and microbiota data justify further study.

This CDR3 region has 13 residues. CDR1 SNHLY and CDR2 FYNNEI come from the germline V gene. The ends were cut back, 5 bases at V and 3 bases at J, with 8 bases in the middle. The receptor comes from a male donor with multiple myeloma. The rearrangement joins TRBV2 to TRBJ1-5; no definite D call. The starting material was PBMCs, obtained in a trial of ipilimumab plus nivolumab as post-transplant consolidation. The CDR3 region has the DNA TGTGCCAGCAGTTTCTGGGCCAATCAGCCCCAGCATTTT. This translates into CASSFWANQPQHF.